Reported below is one T cell receptor beta chain. The data originate from a study of cytomegalovirus exposure and HLA in healthy donors. The donors were healthy bone marrow donors. PCR used 60 Vbeta primers and 13 Jbeta primers. TCRdb keeps only in-frame clones here, not all; method: immunoSEQ multiplex PCR. The sample consists of some 98,000 clones, approximately 80% of them appearing once. The CDR3 totals 16 residues. The V gene end was trimmed by 5 bases and the J gene end by 2 bases; junction bases not matched to a gene: 11. Germline values: CDR1 KGHSH, CDR2 LQKENI. This clonotype was obtained from a female donor in good health and CMV-seronegative. Sequences were obtained from PBMCs. This chain joins TRBV18 and TRBJ1-1; TRBD1 agrees at 7 bases. In nucleotides, the CDR3 is TGTGCCAGCTCAACCGACAGGGAAAGGGGCAACACTGAAGCTTTCTTT. As protein: CASSTDRERGNTEAFF. Complete variable domain (other parts from reference TRBV18 and TRBJ1-1): NAGVMQNPRHLVRRRGQEARLRCSPMKGHSHVYWYRQLPEEGLKFMVYLQKENIIDESGMPKERFSAEFPKEGPSILRIQQVVRGDSAAYFCASSTDRERGNTEAFFGQGTRLTVV.